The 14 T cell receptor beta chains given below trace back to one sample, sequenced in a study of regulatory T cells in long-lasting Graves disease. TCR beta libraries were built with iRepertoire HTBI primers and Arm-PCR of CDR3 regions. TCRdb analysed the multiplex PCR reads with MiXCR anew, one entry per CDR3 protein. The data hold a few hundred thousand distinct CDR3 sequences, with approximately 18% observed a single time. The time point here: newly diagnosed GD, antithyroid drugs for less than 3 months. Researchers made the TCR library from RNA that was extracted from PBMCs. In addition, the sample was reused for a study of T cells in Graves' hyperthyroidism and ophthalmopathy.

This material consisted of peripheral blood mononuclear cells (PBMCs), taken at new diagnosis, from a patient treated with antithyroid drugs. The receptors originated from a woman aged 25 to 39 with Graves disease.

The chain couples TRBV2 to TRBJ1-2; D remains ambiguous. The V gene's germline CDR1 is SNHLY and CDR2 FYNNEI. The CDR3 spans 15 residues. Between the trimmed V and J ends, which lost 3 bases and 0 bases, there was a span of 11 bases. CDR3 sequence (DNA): TGTGCCAGCAGTGAGGAGGGAGGGTCTAACTATGGCTACACCTTC. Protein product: CASSEEGGSNYGYTF.

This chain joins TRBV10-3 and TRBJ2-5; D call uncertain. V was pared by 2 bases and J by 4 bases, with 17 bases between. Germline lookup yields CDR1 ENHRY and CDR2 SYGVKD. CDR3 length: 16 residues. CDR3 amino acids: CAISEAKGSLRETQYF. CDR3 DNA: TGTGCCATCAGTGAGGCCAAAGGGTCCTTGCGAGAGACCCAGTACTTC.

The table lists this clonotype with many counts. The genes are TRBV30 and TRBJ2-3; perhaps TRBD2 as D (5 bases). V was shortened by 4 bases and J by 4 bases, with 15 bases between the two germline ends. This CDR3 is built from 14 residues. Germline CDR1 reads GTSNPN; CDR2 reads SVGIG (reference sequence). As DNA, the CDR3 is TGTGCCTGGACCATCGACGCGGGCGCAGATACGCAGTATTTT. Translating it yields CAWTIDAGADTQYF.

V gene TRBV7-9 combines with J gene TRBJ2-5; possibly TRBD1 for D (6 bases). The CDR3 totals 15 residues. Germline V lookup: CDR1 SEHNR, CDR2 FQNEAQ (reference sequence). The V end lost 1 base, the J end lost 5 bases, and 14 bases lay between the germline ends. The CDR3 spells CASSLVSGVEETQYF. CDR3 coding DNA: TGTGCCAGCAGCTTAGTGTCAGGGGTGGAGGAGACCCAGTACTTC.

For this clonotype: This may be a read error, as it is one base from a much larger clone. CDR3 region: CASSLASRETQYF. CDR3 bases: TGTGCCAGCAGCTTAGCTAGCCGGGAGACCCAGTACTTC. J is TRBJ2-5 and V is TRBV11-2; tentative D call: TRBD2 (5 bases). V was shortened by 1 base and J by 5 bases, with 8 bases between the two germline ends. The germline CDR1 and CDR2 sequences are SGHAT and FQNNGV. CDR3 length equals 13 residues. Filled out from reference TRBV11-2 and TRBJ2-5, the complete variable domain reads EAGVAQSPRYKIIEKRQSVAFWCNPISGHATLYWYQQILGQGPKLLIQFQNNGVVDDSQLPKDRFSAERLKGVDSTLKIQPAKLEDSAVYLCASSLASRETQYFGPGTRLLVL.

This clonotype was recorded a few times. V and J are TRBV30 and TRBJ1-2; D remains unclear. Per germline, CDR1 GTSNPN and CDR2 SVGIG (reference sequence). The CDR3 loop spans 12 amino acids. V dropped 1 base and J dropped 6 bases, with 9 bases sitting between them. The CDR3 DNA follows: TGTGCCTGGAGTGGGGGATTTCATGGCTACACCTTC. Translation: CAWSGGFHGYTF.

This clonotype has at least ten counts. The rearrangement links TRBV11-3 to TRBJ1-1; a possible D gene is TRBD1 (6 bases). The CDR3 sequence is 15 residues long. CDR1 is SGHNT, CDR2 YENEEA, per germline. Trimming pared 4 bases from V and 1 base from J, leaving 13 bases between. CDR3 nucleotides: TGTGCCAGCAGCTCCCGGGGGCCAAGGAACACTGAAGCTTTCTTT. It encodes CASSSRGPRNTEAFF.

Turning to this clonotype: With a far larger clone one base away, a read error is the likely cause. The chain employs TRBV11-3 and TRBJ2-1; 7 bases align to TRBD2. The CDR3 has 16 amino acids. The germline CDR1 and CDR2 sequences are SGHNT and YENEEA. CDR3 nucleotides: TGTGCCGGCAGCTCCCGTAGCGGGTCCTCCTACAATGAGCAGTTCTTC. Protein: CAGSSRSGSSYNEQFF.

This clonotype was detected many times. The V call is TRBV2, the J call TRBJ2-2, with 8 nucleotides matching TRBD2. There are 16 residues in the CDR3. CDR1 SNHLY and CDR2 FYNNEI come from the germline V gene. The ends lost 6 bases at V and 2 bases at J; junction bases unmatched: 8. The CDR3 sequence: CASRSERGPNTGELFF. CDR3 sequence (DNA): TGTGCCAGCAGGTCCGAGCGGGGGCCCAACACCGGGGAGCTGTTTTTT. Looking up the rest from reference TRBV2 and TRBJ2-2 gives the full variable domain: EPEVTQTPSHQVTQMGQEVILRCVPISNHLYFYWYRQILGQKVEFLVSFYNNEISEKSEIFDDQFSVERPDGSNFTLKIRSTKLEDSAMYFCASRSERGPNTGELFFGEGSRLTVL.

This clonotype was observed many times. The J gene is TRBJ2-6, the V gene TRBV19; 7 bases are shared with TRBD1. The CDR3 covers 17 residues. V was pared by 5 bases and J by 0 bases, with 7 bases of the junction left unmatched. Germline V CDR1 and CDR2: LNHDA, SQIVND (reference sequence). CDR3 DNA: TGTGCCAGTAGTTACGACAGGGCCCTCTCTGGGGCCAACGTCCTGACTTTC. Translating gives CASSYDRALSGANVLTF. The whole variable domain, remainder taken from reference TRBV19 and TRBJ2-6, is DGGITQSPKYLFRKEGQNVTLSCEQNLNHDAMYWYRQDPGQGLRLIYYSQIVNDFQKGDIAEGYSVSREKKESFPLTVTSAQKNPTAFYLCASSYDRALSGANVLTFGAGSRLTVL.

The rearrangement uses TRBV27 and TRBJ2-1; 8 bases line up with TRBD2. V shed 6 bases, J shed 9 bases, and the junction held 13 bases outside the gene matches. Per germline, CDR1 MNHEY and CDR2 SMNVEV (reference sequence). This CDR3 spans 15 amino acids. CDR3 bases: TGTGCCAGCAGCGACGGGACTAGTAACTATGGTGAGCAGTTCTTC. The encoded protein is CASSDGTSNYGEQFF.

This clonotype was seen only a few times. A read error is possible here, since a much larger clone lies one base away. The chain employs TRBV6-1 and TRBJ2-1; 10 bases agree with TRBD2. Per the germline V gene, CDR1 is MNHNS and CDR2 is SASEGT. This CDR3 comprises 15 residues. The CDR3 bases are TGTGCCAGCAGGCCTAGCGGGAGCTCCTGCAATGAGCAGTTCTTC. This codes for CASRPSGSSCNEQFF.

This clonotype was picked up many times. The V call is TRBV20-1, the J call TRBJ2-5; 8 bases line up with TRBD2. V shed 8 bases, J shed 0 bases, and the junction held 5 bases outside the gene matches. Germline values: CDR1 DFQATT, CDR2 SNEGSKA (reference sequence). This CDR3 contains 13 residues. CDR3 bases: TGCAGTAGTAGGACTAGCCACCAAGAGACCCAGTACTTC. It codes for CSSRTSHQETQYF.

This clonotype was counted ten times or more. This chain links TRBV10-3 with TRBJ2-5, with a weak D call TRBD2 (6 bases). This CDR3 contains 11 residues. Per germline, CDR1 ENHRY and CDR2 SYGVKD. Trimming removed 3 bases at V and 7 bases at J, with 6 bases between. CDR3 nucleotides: TGTGCCATCAGTGACGGGGGGACCCAGTACTTC. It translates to CAISDGGTQYF.